The 18 T cell receptor beta chains below all came from one sample that was sequenced in a study of blood T cell repertoires in COVID-19. This table comes from immunoSEQ multiplex PCR, and its TCRdb copy is limited to in-frame clones, with some not included. Here the sample spans around 250,000 clones, roughly 88% being singletons. The sample comprised peripheral blood. The receptor set was obtained from a young woman with active or convalescent COVID-19.

This chain links TRBV5-5 with TRBJ1-6; D is unclear. From germline, CDR1 is SGHKS and CDR2 YYEKEE (reference sequence). The CDR3 contains 12 residues. Trimming stripped 4 bases from V and 9 bases from J, with 8 bases between. The CDR3 region has the DNA TGTGCCAGCAGCCAGGATGTTTCACCCCTCCACTTT. Protein: CASSQDVSPLHF.

This chain joins TRBV7-2 and TRBJ2-2; D may be TRBD1 (6 bases). V lost 3 bases and J lost 8, with 16 bases in between. This CDR3 is built from 15 residues. Germline CDR1 reads SGHTA; CDR2 reads FQGNSA. CDR3 region: CASSFIRDMRGELFF. The CDR3 DNA is TGTGCCAGCAGCTTTATCCGGGACATGAGGGGGGAGCTGTTTTTT.

The chain combines TRBV28 with TRBJ1-6, with 7 bases matching TRBD1. The trim removed 6 bases at V and 5 bases at J, leaving 7 bases unmatched. This CDR3 is built from 15 residues. Germline V gene lookup returns CDR1 MDHEN and CDR2 SYDVKM. CDR3 nucleotides: TGTGCCAGCAGAAGTGGTCAGGGGGATAATTCACCCCTCCACTTT. Its protein is CASRSGQGDNSPLHF. The full variable domain, rest sourced from reference TRBV28 and TRBJ1-6, is DVKVTQSSRYLVKRTGEKVFLECVQDMDHENMFWYRQDPGLGLRLIYFSYDVKMKEKGDIPEGYSVSREKKERFSLILESASTNQTSMYLCASRSGQGDNSPLHFGNGTRLTVT.

The rearrangement links TRBV27 to TRBJ1-2, with D tentatively TRBD1 (5 bases). Germline lookup yields CDR1 MNHEY and CDR2 SMNVEV (reference sequence). V was pared by 3 bases and J by 6 bases, with 11 bases between. This CDR3 comprises 13 residues. CDR3 sequence reads: CASSLHDRDGYTF. CDR3 bases: TGTGCCAGCAGTTTGCACGACAGAGATGGCTACACCTTC.

The rearrangement uses TRBV7-8 and TRBJ1-2; no reliable D call. This CDR3 comprises 14 residues. V was cut by 5 bases and J by 3 bases, with 13 bases left in between. The germline CDR1 and CDR2 sequences are SGHVS and FQNEAQ. Written as DNA, the CDR3 is TGTGCCAGCAGCCCACGACGGGGAGACTATGGCTACACCTTC. The encoded protein is CASSPRRGDYGYTF. The full variable domain, with the rest looked up from reference TRBV7-8 and TRBJ1-2, is GAGVSQSPRYKVAKRGQDVALRCDPISGHVSLFWYQQALGQGPEFLTYFQNEAQLDKSGLPSDRFFAERPEGSVSTLKIQRTQQEDSAVYLCASSPRRGDYGYTFGSGTRLTVV.

In its sample, this clone was seen a few times. The chain carries TRBV5-6 and TRBJ1-4; D possibly corresponds to TRBD1 (5 bases). The V gene's germline CDR1 is SGHDT and CDR2 YYEEEE. The CDR3 is made up of 14 amino acids. The V gene lost 3 bases and the J gene lost 8 bases, with 14 bases spanning the gap. Written as DNA, the CDR3 is TGTGCCAGCAGCTGGGGAGGGACGGGCGAAAAACTGTTTTTT. Its protein product is CASSWGGTGEKLFF.

The chain recombines TRBV30 with TRBJ2-7, with 8 bases identical to TRBD2. The CDR3 covers 13 residues. Germline values: CDR1 GTSNPN, CDR2 SVGIG (reference sequence). The ends lost 4 bases at V and 1 base at J; junction bases unmatched: 3. The CDR3 protein is CAWKRGRSYEQYF. For the CDR3, the DNA is TGTGCCTGGAAGCGGGGGCGATCCTACGAGCAGTACTTC.

This clone came up a few times. The chain combines TRBV7-9 with TRBJ2-5, with D perhaps matching TRBD1 (6 bases). This CDR3 spans 14 amino acids. Germline assignment: CDR1 SEHNR and CDR2 FQNEAQ (reference sequence). Trimming removed 2 bases from V and 1 base from J, with 8 bases in between. The DNA for the CDR3 is TGTGCCAGCAGCTTAATGGACAGCCAAGAGACCCAGTACTTC. Translated, it gives CASSLMDSQETQYF.

The chain employs TRBV3-1 (or the pseudogene TRBV3-2) and TRBJ2-2; D remains ambiguous. The V gene lost 7 bases and the J gene lost 7 bases, with 10 bases spanning the gap. Germline CDR1 and CDR2: LGHDT and YNNKEL (reference sequence). The CDR3 length is 12 residues. The CDR3 spells CASTRYGGELFF. The CDR3 nucleotides are TGTGCCAGCACCCGGTATGGCGGGGAGCTGTTTTTT.

The V call is TRBV5-4, the J call TRBJ2-3, with TRBD1 as a possible D gene (6 bases). V gave up 1 base and J gave up 0 bases, with 18 bases separating them. The germline V gene has CDR1 SGHNT and CDR2 YYREEE (reference sequence). This CDR3 is 18 amino acids long. CDR3 sequence: CASSLRPGGETSTDTQYF. In DNA form, the CDR3 reads TGTGCCAGCAGCTTGCGGCCTGGGGGCGAGACTAGCACAGATACGCAGTATTTT.

The CDR3 sequence: CASSSHHTEAFF. Written as DNA, the CDR3 is TGTGCCAGCAGTTCACACCACACTGAAGCTTTCTTT. This rearrangement joins TRBV28 to TRBJ1-1; D is undetermined. This CDR3 comprises 12 residues. Deletions cut 4 bases from V and 3 bases from J, with 6 bases between. Germline V gene sequence: CDR1 MDHEN, CDR2 SYDVKM. Using reference TRBV28 and TRBJ1-1 for the parts outside the CDR3, the full variable domain is DVKVTQSSRYLVKRTGEKVFLECVQDMDHENMFWYRQDPGLGLRLIYFSYDVKMKEKGDIPEGYSVSREKKERFSLILESASTNQTSMYLCASSSHHTEAFFGQGTRLTVV.

The chain is built from TRBV6-1 and TRBJ2-7; 12 bases line up with TRBD1. CDR1 is MNHNS and CDR2 is SASEGT in the germline V gene. CDR3 length: 15 residues. V shed 3 bases and J 5 bases; nucleotides not matched to a gene: 5. The CDR3 DNA follows: TGTGCCAGCAGTGACGGGACAGGGGGCGCGGACGAGCAGTACTTC. It yields the protein CASSDGTGGADEQYF.

The gene calls are TRBV6-5 and TRBJ1-1; D is unclear. The germline V and J ends were trimmed by 2 bases and 0 bases, with 7 bases remaining between them. The CDR3 has 14 amino acids. Germline CDR1 MNHEY, CDR2 SVGAGI. The CDR3 nucleotides are TGTGCCAGCAGTTACCGCACAATGAACACTGAAGCTTTCTTT. Translation gives CASSYRTMNTEAFF.

The chain has TRBV4-3 and TRBJ1-2; 7 bases match TRBD1. The CDR3 runs 15 residues. CDR1 and CDR2 (germline): LGHNA, YSLEER. Trimming took 4 bases from V and 8 from J; bases not matched to a gene: 13. The CDR3 DNA reads as TGCGCCAGCAGCCGGACCAGTGAAGGGGGCGCGGGCTACACCTTC. Its translation: CASSRTSEGGAGYTF.

This chain uses TRBV5-1 with TRBJ1-1, with D maybe TRBD1 (5 bases). The CDR3 covers 15 residues. Trimming took 6 bases from V and 1 from J, leaving 16 bases between them. Germline assignment: CDR1 SGHRS and CDR2 YFSETQ. CDR3 nucleotide sequence: TGCGCCAGCAACCCGGGGGGTTTGCAGAACACTGAAGCTTTCTTT. As protein: CASNPGGLQNTEAFF.

The V and J genes are TRBV7-9 and TRBJ2-3, with D possibly being TRBD2 (5 bases). Germline V gene lookup returns CDR1 SEHNR and CDR2 FQNEAQ (reference sequence). This CDR3 is 14 amino acids long. V dropped 1 base and J dropped 4 bases, with 9 bases sitting between them. The CDR3 DNA reads TGTGCCAGCAGCTTAGGGACTCGCTCAGATACGCAGTATTTT. Translating it yields CASSLGTRSDTQYF.

This chain uses TRBV7-2 with TRBJ1-1, with D uncertain. V gave up 2 bases and J gave up 8 bases, with 9 bases separating them. Germline V gene data show CDR1 as SGHTA and CDR2 as FQGNSA. This CDR3 has 12 residues. The CDR3 DNA follows: TGTGCCAGCAGCTTATCCCCGTTAGAAGCTTTCTTT. Encoded protein: CASSLSPLEAFF.

The V call is TRBV7-9, the J call TRBJ2-5; 7 nucleotides agree with TRBD2. J lost 3 bases, V lost 1 base, and 2 bases had no gene match. The CDR3 is made up of 14 amino acids. Germline V gives CDR1 SEHNR, CDR2 FQNEAQ (reference sequence). The CDR3 DNA is TGTGCCAGCAGCTTAGGGCTAGCGGAAGAGACCCAGTACTTC. It encodes CASSLGLAEETQYF. The whole variable domain, remainder taken from reference TRBV7-9 and TRBJ2-5, is DTGVSQNPRHKITKRGQNVTFRCDPISEHNRLYWYRQTLGQGPEFLTYFQNEAQLEKSRLLSDRFSAERPKGSFSTLEIQRTEQGDSAMYLCASSLGLAEETQYFGPGTRLLVL.